These T cell receptor beta chains were read from a single sample in a study of T cell responses to AZD1222 COVID-19 vaccine. The method was immunoSEQ multiplex PCR; TCRdb's version includes in-frame clones alone and lacks a portion of them. The sample lists over 25,000 clones; around 78% were seen once. Sequenced here: peripheral blood, sampled on day 0 of AZD1222 vaccination. These receptors were taken from an adult in good health. Both conserved end residues are part of each CDR3. The D gene is left open where the match is weak. Expanded clones get a size class; other rows say once, few or many, or leave the size out.

clone_size j_call d_call v_call cdr3_aa cdr3_nt
NA TRBJ2-3 TRBD1 TRBV2 CASSPEGQISTDTQYF TGTGCCAGCAGCCCTGAGGGACAGATAAGCACAGATACGCAGTATTTT
NA TRBJ1-2 NA TRBV19 CASRPGAANYGYTF TGTGCCAGTAGACCCGGGGCAGCTAACTATGGCTACACCTTC
NA TRBJ2-2 TRBD2 TRBV6-2/TRBV6-3 CASSMTSGVSGELFF TGTGCCAGCAGTATGACTAGCGGAGTAAGCGGGGAGCTGTTTTTT
few TRBJ2-2 TRBD2 TRBV5-1 CASSGTSIDTGELFF TGCGCCAGCAGCGGGACTAGTATAGACACCGGGGAGCTGTTTTTT
NA TRBJ2-1 NA TRBV19 CASTGDHNEQFF TGTGCCAGTACCGGCGACCACAATGAGCAGTTCTTC
NA TRBJ2-1 TRBD1 TRBV7-9 CASSPDRGSYNEQFF TGTGCCAGCAGCCCGGACAGGGGCTCCTACAATGAGCAGTTCTTC
NA TRBJ1-4 NA TRBV5-1 CASSAQSSGEKLFF TGCGCCAGCAGCGCTCAATCTTCGGGTGAAAAACTGTTTTTT
NA TRBJ1-5 NA TRBV19 CASSMDQTRQPQHF TGTGCCAGTAGTATGGACCAAACTCGTCAGCCCCAGCATTTT
NA TRBJ2-1 NA TRBV7-6 CASSLAERQFF TGTGCCAGCAGCTTAGCGGAGAGGCAGTTCTTC
NA TRBJ1-6 NA TRBV19 CASGPRWQPSPLHF TGTGCCAGTGGACCACGATGGCAGCCCTCACCCCTCCACTTT
NA TRBJ1-4 TRBD1 TRBV27 CASSSRGPVEKLFF TGTGCCAGCAGTTCCAGGGGGCCCGTCGAAAAACTGTTTTTT
NA TRBJ1-4 NA TRBV6-5 CASSYRATNEKLFF TGTGCCAGCAGTTACCGAGCAACTAATGAAAAACTGTTTTTT
NA TRBJ2-3 TRBD2 TRBV11-1 CASSKTSGAGDTQYF TGTGCCAGCAGCAAGACTAGCGGGGCGGGAGATACGCAGTATTTT
NA TRBJ1-3 TRBD1 TRBV14 CASSHGKGQCYF TGTGCCAGCAGCCACGGGAAGGGACAGTGTTATTTT
NA TRBJ1-5 NA TRBV12-3/TRBV12-4 CASRGRWGQPQHF TGTGCCAGCAGGGGACGGTGGGGTCAGCCCCAGCATTTT
large TRBJ2-7 NA TRBV29-1 CSVIQTEQYF TGCAGCGTTATACAGACCGAGCAGTACTTC
few TRBJ1-5 NA TRBV5-1 CASSTGDTNSNQPQHF TGCGCCAGCAGCACCGGGGACACTAATAGCAATCAGCCCCAGCATTTT
NA TRBJ1-2 NA TRBV7-6 CASSVYLTGGDGYTF TGTGCCAGCAGCGTATACCTTACAGGTGGGGATGGCTACACCTTC
NA TRBJ1-5 NA TRBV28 CASSLTGARNQPQHF TGTGCCAGCAGTTTGACAGGAGCTAGAAATCAGCCCCAGCATTTT
NA TRBJ1-5 NA TRBV2 CASREGGRAQHF TGTGCCAGCAGGGAGGGAGGCCGGGCCCAGCATTTT
NA TRBJ1-4 NA TRBV11-2 CASSLGPAPNEKLFF TGTGCCAGCAGCTTAGGTCCGGCCCCAAATGAAAAACTGTTTTTT
NA TRBJ1-2 NA TRBV7-2 CASSLATPFAGERYTF TGTGCCAGCAGCTTAGCGACACCTTTCGCTGGGGAACGCTACACCTTC
NA TRBJ1-1 NA TRBV6-5 CASRRRGTEAFF TGTGCCAGCAGGCGCCGGGGGACAGAAGCTTTCTTT
NA TRBJ2-1 NA TRBV7-2 CASSLMSTGASRVNEQFF TGTGCCAGCAGCTTAATGAGTACCGGGGCCAGTCGAGTAAATGAGCAGTTCTTC
few TRBJ2-1 TRBD1 TRBV15 CATSFGTGLANEQFF TGTGCCACCAGCTTCGGGACAGGGCTCGCCAATGAGCAGTTCTTC
NA TRBJ1-5 NA TRBV7-2 CASSLAGAVPQPQHF TGTGCCAGCAGCTTAGCGGGAGCCGTCCCTCAGCCCCAGCATTTT
NA TRBJ2-3 NA TRBV19 CASSSPWGADTQYF TGTGCCAGTAGTTCCCCCTGGGGGGCAGATACGCAGTATTTT
once TRBJ1-5 TRBD1 TRBV19 CASLKQGLEQPQHF TGTGCCAGCCTTAAACAGGGGTTAGAACAGCCCCAGCATTTT
NA TRBJ2-2 TRBD1 TRBV5-1 CASSRRVQGITPGWTGELFF TGCGCCAGCAGCCGGCGGGTACAGGGGATAACCCCAGGATGGACCGGGGAGCTGTTTTTT
few TRBJ2-7 TRBD1 TRBV7-9 CASSFLYRDRVSYEQYF TGTGCCAGCAGCTTCCTTTACCGGGACAGGGTCTCCTACGAGCAGTACTTC
NA TRBJ2-7 TRBD2 TRBV19 CASSSLAGNSYEQYF TGTGCCAGTAGTTCCCTAGCGGGGAACTCCTACGAGCAGTACTTC
once TRBJ2-1 NA TRBV19 CASSIGGTRLGQFF TGTGCCAGTAGTATAGGTGGGACCCGTTTGGGGCAGTTCTTC
few TRBJ1-2 NA TRBV7-2 CASSDPQESYGYTF TGTGCCAGCAGCGACCCACAGGAGAGCTATGGCTACACCTTC
NA TRBJ2-3 TRBD1 TRBV7-8 CASSIRQGGSTDTQYF TGTGCCAGCAGCATACGACAGGGCGGAAGCACAGATACGCAGTATTTT
NA TRBJ1-1 NA TRBV15 CATSRGGIGNTEAFF TGTGCCACCAGCAGAGGGGGAATAGGGAACACTGAAGCTTTCTTT
NA TRBJ1-5 TRBD1 TRBV18 CASSPVGQGNQPQHF TGTGCCAGCTCACCCGTCGGACAGGGCAATCAGCCCCAGCATTTT
NA TRBJ1-2 NA TRBV19 CASSRAGVYYGYTF TGTGCCAGTAGTAGGGCAGGGGTTTACTATGGCTACACCTTC
NA TRBJ2-5 NA TRBV7-9 CASSRRSGPLQETQYF TGTGCCAGCAGCCGTCGAAGCGGACCATTACAAGAGACCCAGTACTTC
NA TRBJ1-5 NA TRBV18 CASSPGPTALQPQHF TGTGCCAGCTCTCCAGGACCAACCGCTCTTCAGCCCCAGCATTTT
NA TRBJ2-3 NA TRBV7-7 CASSPLPSTDTQYF TGTGCCAGCAGCCCCCTTCCTAGCACAGATACGCAGTATTTT
NA TRBJ1-4 NA TRBV2 CASSYTGIAGEKLFF TGTGCCAGCAGCTATACAGGGATTGCTGGGGAAAAACTGTTTTTT
few TRBJ1-5 NA TRBV2 CASSDEVGNQPQHF TGTGCCAGCAGTGATGAAGTCGGCAATCAGCCCCAGCATTTT
NA TRBJ2-3 TRBD1 TRBV10-3 CAIQDRGTDTQYF TGTGCCATCCAGGACAGGGGAACAGATACGCAGTATTTT
NA TRBJ2-2 NA TRBV12-3/TRBV12-4 CASSGNTGELFF TGTGCCAGCAGCGGAAACACCGGGGAGCTGTTTTTT
NA TRBJ1-6 NA TRBV7-3 CASSLAGYNSPLHF TGTGCCAGCAGCCTAGCTGGGTATAATTCACCCCTCCACTTT
NA TRBJ2-3 NA TRBV11-3 CASSLGQADTQYF TGTGCCAGCAGCTTAGGGCAGGCAGATACGCAGTATTTT
few TRBJ1-4 NA TRBV4-3 CASSQDLGGGSEKLFF TGCGCCAGCAGCCAAGATTTGGGAGGAGGATCCGAAAAACTGTTTTTT
few TRBJ1-5 TRBD1 TRBV3-1/TRBV3-2 CASSHGRVRQGAPPQHF TGTGCCAGCAGCCACGGGCGTGTGCGACAGGGGGCGCCGCCCCAGCATTTT
NA TRBJ1-5 NA TRBV19 CASSIKGSNQPQHF TGTGCCAGTAGTATCAAGGGTAGCAATCAGCCCCAGCATTTT
few TRBJ2-1 TRBD2 TRBV5-1 CASSARTSGSNEQFF TGCGCCAGCAGCGCCCGGACTAGCGGATCCAATGAGCAGTTCTTC
once TRBJ1-1 TRBD1 TRBV7-3 CASSETGGTEAFF TGTGCCAGCAGCGAGACAGGGGGCACTGAAGCTTTCTTT
NA TRBJ1-2 NA TRBV6-5 CASSYSPGSGAYGYTF TGTGCCAGCAGTTATTCCCCGGGGTCTGGGGCCTATGGCTACACCTTC
once TRBJ1-2 NA TRBV5-6 CASSLLGGDSGYTF TGTGCCAGCAGCCTGTTGGGGGGAGACAGTGGCTACACCTTC
NA TRBJ1-2 NA TRBV11-2 CASSLVANYGYTF TGTGCCAGCAGCTTAGTCGCTAACTATGGCTACACCTTC
NA TRBJ2-2 NA TRBV4-3 CASSQVIREHRGAVF TGCGCCAGCAGCCAAGTAATCAGGGAACACCGGGGAGCTGTTTTT